This T cell receptor (beta chain) stems from a study of blood T cell repertoires in COVID-19. The wider study: Spain, Italy and the United States supplied samples that represented acute and convalescent COVID-19. PBMCs, B-cell-depleted T cells, or T cells provided the cDNA or gDNA that made up the material.

In the source study's methods: The authors estimated nucleated cell counts from reference gene primer amplification. Clones were sequenced by immunoSEQ multiplex PCR, and TCRdb holds only the in-frame ones, with some missing. V, J and clone size were drawn from that table, and D and trimming were deduced from the DNA. This sample has tens of thousands of clones, with approximately 87% found just once. The CDR3 sequence is 17 residues long. V shed 4 bases and J 4 bases; nucleotides not matched to a gene: 12. Germline V gene sequence: CDR1 SGHRS, CDR2 YFSETQ. This receptor was obtained from a woman aged 60 to 75 with acute or convalescent COVID-19. The specimen sequenced was peripheral blood. V and J are TRBV5-1 and TRBJ1-2; 11 nucleotides align to TRBD1. CDR3 loop: CASSGGQGASLGYGYTF. Here the CDR3 DNA reads TGCGCCAGCAGCGGAGGACAGGGGGCATCCCTAGGCTATGGCTACACCTTC. The variable domain in full, with the rest retrieved from reference TRBV5-1 and TRBJ1-2, is KAGVTQTPRYLIKTRGQQVTLSCSPISGHRSVSWYQQTPGQGLQFLFEYFSETQRNKGNFPGRFSGRQFSNSRSEMNVSTLELGDSALYLCASSGGQGASLGYGYTFGSGTRLTVV.